The next 30 T cell receptor beta chains were all read from a single sample in a study of technical replicates of blood from several donors. The assay was immunoSEQ multiplex PCR, and TCRdb's table has in-frame clones only and misses some. The profile shows about 84,000 clones, around 93% of them singletons. Sequencing used T cells isolated from PBMCs. These TCRs come from a human donor in good health.

This chain joins TRBV10-3 and TRBJ2-3; TRBD2 agrees at 10 bases. The CDR3 consists of 17 residues. The V and J ends lost 3 bases and 2 bases, in that order; junction bases with no gene match: 8. CDR1 and CDR2 (germline): ENHRY, SYGVKD. Here the CDR3 reads CAISEDASGGDTDTQYF. Written as DNA, the CDR3 is TGTGCCATCAGTGAAGATGCCAGCGGGGGGGACACAGATACGCAGTATTTT.

This clone showed up many times. This sequence joins TRBV5-5 and TRBJ2-7, with 8 bases lining up with TRBD1. The CDR3 covers 15 residues. The V and J ends lost 4 bases and 6 bases, in that order; junction bases with no gene match: 12. Germline-derived CDR1 and CDR2 are SGHKS and YYEKEE (reference sequence). The CDR3 sequence is CASSPTTGGIAEQYF. The CDR3 nucleotides read TGTGCCAGCAGCCCAACCACAGGGGGGATAGCCGAGCAGTACTTC.

The CDR3 reads CASSFGQGTGEQYF. The CDR3, as DNA: TGTGCCAGCAGCTTTGGACAGGGTACGGGGGAGCAGTACTTC. This sequence joins TRBV5-6 and TRBJ2-7; 8 positions agree with TRBD1. The germline V gene has CDR1 SGHDT and CDR2 YYEEEE. J lost 7 bases, V lost 2 bases, and 8 bases had no gene match. The CDR3 has 14 residues.

This clone was seen only once. The rearrangement joins TRBV2 to TRBJ1-3; D gene unclear. V was cut by 3 bases and J by 7 bases, with 10 bases left in between. The germline V gene encodes CDR1 SNHLY and CDR2 FYNNEI. This CDR3 is built from 13 residues. The CDR3 here is CASSEVDGNTIYF. CDR3 bases: TGTGCCAGCAGTGAGGTCGACGGGAACACCATATATTTT.

In DNA form, the CDR3 reads TGCGCCAGCAGCCAAGATACGGGACAGGGGGCCTACGAGCAGTACTTC. It translates to CASSQDTGQGAYEQYF. This chain links TRBV4-1 with TRBJ2-7; 11 nucleotides line up with TRBD1. The ends lost 0 bases at V and 2 bases at J; junction bases unmatched: 3. Germline loops: CDR1 MGHRA, CDR2 YSYEKL. The CDR3 sequence is 16 residues long.

The J gene is TRBJ2-1, the V gene TRBV4-1, with 7 bases aligning to TRBD2. Trimming removed 3 bases from V and 7 bases from J; junction bases left unmatched: 0. Germline CDR1 is MGHRA and CDR2 is YSYEKL. This CDR3 is 12 amino acids long. The CDR3 coding sequence is TGCGCCAGCAGCCAGGGGGGGAATGAGCAGTTCTTC. Its translation is CASSQGGNEQFF.

Written as DNA, the CDR3 is TGCAGTGGGGGAGGAGGGCGGCGCACTGAAGCTTTCTTT. Amino acids: CSGGGGRRTEAFF. The chain joins TRBV29-1 to TRBJ1-1; perhaps TRBD1 as D (5 bases). Germline values: CDR1 SQVTM, CDR2 ANQGSEA. CDR3 length: 13 residues.

The chain is built from TRBV5-1 and TRBJ2-2; maybe TRBD1 (5 bases). This CDR3 spans 14 amino acids. V lost 2 bases and J lost 4, with 9 bases in between. CDR1 SGHRS and CDR2 YFSETQ come from the germline V gene. CDR3 sequence: CASSLNGATGELFF. Here the CDR3 DNA reads TGCGCCAGCAGCTTAAATGGGGCCACCGGGGAGCTGTTTTTT.

The chain uses TRBV5-4 and TRBJ1-4; TRBD1 aligns across 8 bases. CDR3 length: 16 amino acids. After removal of 4 bases from V and 10 bases from J, the junction contained 15 bases not matched to a gene. In germline, CDR1 is SGHNT, CDR2 YYREEE (reference sequence). The DNA for the CDR3 is TGTGCCAGCAGCGCTAGGACAGGGTCAATAGGGGGAAAACTGTTTTTT. It specifies CASSARTGSIGGKLFF.

V gene TRBV30 combines with J gene TRBJ2-3; D uncertain. The CDR3 sequence is 12 residues long. CDR1 and CDR2 from the germline V gene are GTSNPN and SVGIG (reference sequence). Trimming removed 5 bases at V and 4 bases at J, with 10 bases between. CDR3 loop: CAWYYVPDTQYF. In DNA, the CDR3 is TGTGCCTGGTACTATGTACCAGATACGCAGTATTTT.

This clone was observed a single time. Other DNA sequences in this sample translate to the same CDR3. J is TRBJ1-4 and V is TRBV6-1; D remains ambiguous. Germline-derived CDR1 and CDR2 are MNHNS and SASEGT. This CDR3 is built from 13 residues. Trimming stripped 1 base from V and 5 bases from J, with 5 bases between. CDR3 coding DNA: TGTGCCAGCAGTGAAGGAGGAAATGAAAAACTGTTTTTT. Translation: CASSEGGNEKLFF.

The V gene is TRBV6-5, the J gene TRBJ2-3, with D possibly TRBD1 on 8 matching bases. The CDR3 covers 15 residues. Germline CDR1 is MNHEY and CDR2 is SVGAGI. The V and J ends lost 6 bases and 6 bases respectively, with 19 bases between them. CDR3 nucleotides: TGTGCCAGCAGCCCCCTACAGGGGGAGGGGGATACGCAGTATTTT. It codes for CASSPLQGEGDTQYF.

V and J are TRBV28 and TRBJ2-1; 7 bases line up with TRBD2. With V trimmed by 1 base and J by 8 bases, 11 bases remained unmatched. The CDR3 is made up of 16 amino acids. Germline-derived CDR1 and CDR2 are MDHEN and SYDVKM. CDR3 sequence (DNA): TGTGCCAGCAGTTTATTTTCGGGGGGTATCGGAGATGAGCAGTTCTTC. Translation: CASSLFSGGIGDEQFF.

The chain is built from TRBV6-1 and TRBJ2-7; a possible D gene is TRBD2 (5 bases). Per the germline V gene, CDR1 is MNHNS and CDR2 is SASEGT. The V end was cut by 7 bases, the J end by 3 bases, with 10 bases between. The CDR3 has 12 residues. The chain's CDR3 is CASIEGFYEQYF. As DNA, the CDR3 is TGTGCCAGCATAGAGGGATTCTACGAGCAGTACTTC.

The CDR3 coding sequence is TGTGCCAGCAGCTTTGGAGGGAGCGAGACCCAGTACTTC. Translating gives CASSFGGSETQYF. The rearrangement uses TRBV11-3 and TRBJ2-5, with a weak D call TRBD2 (6 bases). Germline V lookup: CDR1 SGHNT, CDR2 YENEEA. V gave up 3 bases and J gave up 5 bases, with 10 bases separating them. CDR3 length: 13 amino acids.

The V call is TRBV4-1, the J call TRBJ2-5, with a possible D match to TRBD2 (5 bases). V lost 0 bases and J lost 6, with 14 bases in between. This CDR3 is 15 amino acids long. The germline gives CDR1 MGHRA, CDR2 YSYEKL. The CDR3 DNA is TGCGCCAGCAGCCAAGAAGGGCTAGCCACGAAGACCCAGTACTTC. It specifies CASSQEGLATKTQYF.

The rearrangement uses TRBV7-9 and TRBJ1-1; TRBD1 matches 8 bases. Trimming cost V 3 bases and J 4 bases; bases outside gene matches: 10. Looked up from germline, CDR1 is SEHNR and CDR2 is FQNEAQ (reference sequence). This CDR3 is built from 16 residues. The CDR3 DNA reads TGTGCCAGCAGCTTTCAATTCAGGGGGCTGGGCACTGAAGCTTTCTTT. Protein: CASSFQFRGLGTEAFF.

The V call is TRBV27, the J call TRBJ1-5; 12 nucleotides agree with TRBD1. This CDR3 is built from 15 residues. The V and J ends lost 11 bases and 3 bases, in that order; junction bases with no gene match: 8. CDR1 is MNHEY and CDR2 is SMNVEV in the germline V gene (reference sequence). CDR3 amino acids: CAPQGDRGLNQPQHF. DNA of the CDR3: TGTGCCCCTCAGGGGGACAGGGGGCTCAATCAGCCCCAGCATTTT.

This CDR3 is CAWRTGAGNTIYF. The CDR3 nucleotides read TGTGCCTGGAGGACAGGGGCGGGAAACACCATATATTTT. The chain recombines TRBV30 with TRBJ1-3; 8 nucleotides align to TRBD1. The J segment lost 4 bases and the V segment lost 3 bases, leaving 2 bases of the junction unmatched. CDR3 length: 13 amino acids. Germline V gene data show CDR1 as GTSNPN and CDR2 as SVGIG (reference sequence).

The chain is built from TRBV5-1 and TRBJ1-6; a weak D match, TRBD1 (5 bases). The CDR3 consists of 15 residues. Germline V gene data show CDR1 as SGHRS and CDR2 as YFSETQ. Trimming took 0 bases from V and 8 from J, leaving 12 bases between them. DNA for the CDR3: TGCGCCAGCAGCTTGGACAGGATTTTTTATTCACCCCTCCACTTT. Amino acids: CASSLDRIFYSPLHF.

V and J are TRBV4-1 and TRBJ2-5; 7 positions agree with TRBD1. Germline CDR1 and CDR2: MGHRA and YSYEKL. Trimming cost V 0 bases and J 4 bases; bases outside gene matches: 5. The CDR3 has 15 residues. Written as DNA, the CDR3 is TGCGCCAGCAGCCAAGATAATCGACAGGGAGAGACCCAGTACTTC. Translating it yields CASSQDNRQGETQYF.

The chain is built from TRBV11-3 and TRBJ1-1, with 7 bases fitting TRBD1. The V segment lost 4 bases and the J segment 6 bases; nucleotides outside the gene matches: 2. CDR1 is SGHNT and CDR2 is YENEEA in the germline V gene. CDR3 length: 12 residues. This CDR3 is CASSWQGAEAFF. The CDR3, as DNA: TGTGCCAGCAGCTGGCAGGGGGCTGAAGCTTTCTTT.

This clone occurred a few times. This chain links TRBV10-3 with TRBJ1-2; 10 bases match TRBD1. Looked up from germline, CDR1 is ENHRY and CDR2 is SYGVKD. The V and J ends lost 6 bases and 6 bases, in that order; junction bases with no gene match: 4. The CDR3 runs 13 residues. CDR3 loop: CAIRRDRGDGYTF. The CDR3, as DNA: TGTGCCATCAGGCGGGACAGGGGTGATGGCTACACCTTC.

This chain links TRBV9 with TRBJ2-7, with 8 bases identical to TRBD2. The CDR3 totals 14 residues. The V and J ends lost 3 bases and 4 bases, in that order; junction bases with no gene match: 6. Germline lookup yields CDR1 SGDLS and CDR2 YYNGEE. CDR3 sequence: CASSAGAGGYEQYF. DNA for the CDR3: TGTGCCAGCAGCGCAGGGGCGGGAGGATACGAGCAGTACTTC.

The chain joins TRBV19 to TRBJ2-7; no firm D call. Germline lookup yields CDR1 LNHDA and CDR2 SQIVND (reference sequence). With 4 bases removed from V and 1 base from J, the gap between germline ends came to 14 bases. The CDR3 totals 15 residues. The CDR3 protein is CASSKALSDSYEQYF. CDR3 in DNA: TGTGCCAGTAGTAAAGCTCTCAGCGATTCCTACGAGCAGTACTTC.

The gene calls are TRBV5-1 and TRBJ1-6; TRBD1 aligns across 8 bases. The CDR3 covers 16 residues. V lost 4 bases and J lost 10; bases outside the gene matches: 13. CDR1 and CDR2 (germline): SGHRS, YFSETQ. CDR3: CASSLLADRGGSPLHF. Written as DNA, the CDR3 is TGCGCCAGCAGCCTCCTGGCTGACAGGGGAGGGTCACCCCTCCACTTT.

The chain has TRBV27 and TRBJ1-3, with D tentatively TRBD1 (5 bases). The CDR3 consists of 13 residues. Trimming cost V 4 bases and J 7 bases, with 11 bases left between them. Looked up from germline, CDR1 is MNHEY and CDR2 is SMNVEV (reference sequence). CDR3 sequence reads: CASSSSGQNTIYF. DNA of the CDR3: TGTGCCAGCAGTTCCTCAGGGCAGAACACCATATATTTT.

The chain employs TRBV10-3 and TRBJ2-1; TRBD2 aligns across 9 bases. CDR3 size: 16 residues. V was clipped by 7 bases and J by 4 bases; unmatched bases: 11. Germline values: CDR1 ENHRY, CDR2 SYGVKD. CDR3: CAIKESSSGNYNEQFF. CDR3 nucleotide sequence: TGTGCCATCAAAGAGTCTTCTAGCGGGAATTACAATGAGCAGTTCTTC.

The rearrangement uses TRBV29-1 and TRBJ2-2; no firm D call. Trimming removed 0 bases from V and 3 bases from J, with 2 bases in between. The CDR3 has 12 amino acids. Germline CDR1 and CDR2: SQVTM and ANQGSEA. CDR3 loop: CSVEDYTGELFF. Here the CDR3 DNA reads TGCAGCGTTGAAGACTACACCGGGGAGCTGTTTTTT.

The CDR3 nucleotides are TGCGCCAGCAGCTTGGAGGGGACAGACTCAGATACGCAGTATTTT. Encoded protein: CASSLEGTDSDTQYF. V usage is TRBV5-1 and J usage is TRBJ2-3; 7 nucleotides line up with TRBD1. Germline V gene data show CDR1 as SGHRS and CDR2 as YFSETQ. V lost 0 bases to trimming and J lost 4 bases; unmatched junction nucleotides: 5. The CDR3 length is 15 residues. The variable domain in full, with the rest retrieved from reference TRBV5-1 and TRBJ2-3, is KAGVTQTPRYLIKTRGQQVTLSCSPISGHRSVSWYQQTPGQGLQFLFEYFSETQRNKGNFPGRFSGRQFSNSRSEMNVSTLELGDSALYLCASSLEGTDSDTQYFGPGTRLTVL.